The source of this TCR beta chain is a study of shared clonotypes between healthy human individuals. Regarding this clone: Its matching antigen is unknown.

Study-level points and caveats: Naive subsets typically showed greater estimated richness than memory subsets. Clonotypes which were not shared had lower generation probabilities than clonotypes that all four donors shared.

The CDR3 has 16 residues. The V and J ends lost 1 base and 6 bases, in that order; junction bases with no gene match: 11. CDR1 is SGHRS, CDR2 YFSETQ, per germline. The method was immunoSEQ multiplex PCR; TCRdb's version includes in-frame clones alone and lacks a portion of them. Among millions of clones listed, over 85% were seen once. The chain carries TRBV5-1 and TRBJ2-7; 9 nucleotides match TRBD1. This receptor was identified in a man between 18 and 29 years old in good health. Sequencing used naive CD4+ T cells sorted from blood. Subset indicated: CD45RA+ positively selected. CDR3 nucleotides: TGCGCCAGCAGCTTGAGGGCCGGGACAGGGAATCGCGAGCAGTACTTC. This encodes CASSLRAGTGNREQYF. Looking up the rest from reference TRBV5-1 and TRBJ2-7 gives the full variable domain: KAGVTQTPRYLIKTRGQQVTLSCSPISGHRSVSWYQQTPGQGLQFLFEYFSETQRNKGNFPGRFSGRQFSNSRSEMNVSTLELGDSALYLCASSLRAGTGNREQYFGPGTRLTVT.